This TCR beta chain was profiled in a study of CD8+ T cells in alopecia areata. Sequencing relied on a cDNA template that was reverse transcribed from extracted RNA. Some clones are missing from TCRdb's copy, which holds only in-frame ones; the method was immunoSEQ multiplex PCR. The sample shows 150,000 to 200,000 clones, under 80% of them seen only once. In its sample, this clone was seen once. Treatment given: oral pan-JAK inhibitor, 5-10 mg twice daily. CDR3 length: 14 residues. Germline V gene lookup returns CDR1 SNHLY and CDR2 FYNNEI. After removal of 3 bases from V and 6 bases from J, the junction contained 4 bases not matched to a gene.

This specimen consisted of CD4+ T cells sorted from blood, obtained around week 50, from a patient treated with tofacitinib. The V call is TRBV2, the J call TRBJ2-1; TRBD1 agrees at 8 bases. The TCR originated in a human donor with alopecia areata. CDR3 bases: TGTGCCAGCAGTGAGGGACAGGAGCCCAATGAGCAGTTCTTC. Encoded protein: CASSEGQEPNEQFF.